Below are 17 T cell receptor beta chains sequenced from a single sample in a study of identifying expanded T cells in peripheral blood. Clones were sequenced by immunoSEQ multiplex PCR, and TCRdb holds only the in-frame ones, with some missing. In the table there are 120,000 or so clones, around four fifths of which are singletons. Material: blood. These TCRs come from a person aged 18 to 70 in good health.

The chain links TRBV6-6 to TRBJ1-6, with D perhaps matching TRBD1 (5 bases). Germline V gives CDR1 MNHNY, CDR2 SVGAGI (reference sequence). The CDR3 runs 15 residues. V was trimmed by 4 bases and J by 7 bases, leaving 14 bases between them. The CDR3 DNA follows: TGTGCCAGCAGTTCTCCGGGGACGGGAAATTCACCCCTCCACTTT. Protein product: CASSSPGTGNSPLHF.

The DNA of the CDR3 is TGTGCCAGCAGCCAAGGTTTAATTAGGACAGCAGAAAACACTGAAGCTTTCTTT. It specifies CASSQGLIRTAENTEAFF. This sequence joins TRBV14 and TRBJ1-1, with D possibly TRBD1 on 6 matching bases. The CDR3 runs 18 residues. CDR1 and CDR2 from the germline V gene are SGHDN and FVKESK. V was clipped by 1 base and J by 2 bases, with 20 bases between them.

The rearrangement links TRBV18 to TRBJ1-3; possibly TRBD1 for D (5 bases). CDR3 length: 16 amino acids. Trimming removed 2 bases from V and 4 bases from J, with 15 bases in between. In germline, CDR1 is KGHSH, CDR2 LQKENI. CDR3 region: CASSPNRGTAGNTIYF. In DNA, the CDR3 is TGTGCCAGCTCACCAAATCGGGGGACCGCAGGAAACACCATATATTTT.

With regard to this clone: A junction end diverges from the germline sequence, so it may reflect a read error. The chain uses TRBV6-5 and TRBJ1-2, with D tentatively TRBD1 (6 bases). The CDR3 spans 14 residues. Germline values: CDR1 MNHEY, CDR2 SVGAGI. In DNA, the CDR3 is TGTGCCAGCAGTTACGACAGGCTCAGAGAGGGCTGCACCTTC. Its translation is CASSYDRLREGCTF.

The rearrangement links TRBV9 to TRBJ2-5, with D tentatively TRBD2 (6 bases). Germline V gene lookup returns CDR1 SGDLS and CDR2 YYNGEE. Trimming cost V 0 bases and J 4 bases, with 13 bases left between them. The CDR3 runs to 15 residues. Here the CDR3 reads CASSVEDYPGETQYF. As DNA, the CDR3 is TGTGCCAGCAGCGTAGAGGACTACCCCGGAGAGACCCAGTACTTC.

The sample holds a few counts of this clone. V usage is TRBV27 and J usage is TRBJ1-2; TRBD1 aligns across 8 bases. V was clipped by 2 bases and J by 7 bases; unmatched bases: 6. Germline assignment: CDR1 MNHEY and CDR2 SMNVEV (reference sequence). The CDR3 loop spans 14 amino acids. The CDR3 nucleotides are TGTGCCAGCAGTTTAGCCCCCAGGGGGCTTGGCTACACCTTC. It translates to CASSLAPRGLGYTF.

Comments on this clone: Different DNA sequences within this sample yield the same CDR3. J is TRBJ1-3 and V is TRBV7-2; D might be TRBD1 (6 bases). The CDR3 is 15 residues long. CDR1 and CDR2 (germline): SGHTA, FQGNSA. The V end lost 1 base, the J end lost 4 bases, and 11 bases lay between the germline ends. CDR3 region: CASSLDTGSGNTIYF. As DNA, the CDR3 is TGTGCCAGCAGCTTAGATACAGGGTCGGGAAACACCATATATTTT.

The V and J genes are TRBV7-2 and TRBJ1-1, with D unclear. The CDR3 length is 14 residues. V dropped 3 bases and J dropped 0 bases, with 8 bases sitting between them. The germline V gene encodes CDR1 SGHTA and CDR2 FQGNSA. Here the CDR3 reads CASSLGRMNTEAFF. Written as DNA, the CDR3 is TGTGCCAGCAGCTTGGGCCGGATGAACACTGAAGCTTTCTTT.

CDR3 sequence: CASSQVGEMTEAFF. The CDR3 nucleotides are TGTGCCAGCAGCCAAGTAGGGGAGATGACTGAAGCTTTCTTT. The V gene is TRBV14, the J gene TRBJ1-1, with D perhaps matching TRBD1 (5 bases). Trimming pared 1 base from V and 5 bases from J, leaving 11 bases between. Germline assignment: CDR1 SGHDN and CDR2 FVKESK. The CDR3 spans 14 residues.

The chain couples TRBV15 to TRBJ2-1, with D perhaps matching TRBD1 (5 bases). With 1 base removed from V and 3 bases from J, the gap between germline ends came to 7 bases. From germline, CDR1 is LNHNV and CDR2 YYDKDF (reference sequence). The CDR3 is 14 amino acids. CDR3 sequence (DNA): TGTGCCACCAGCAGAGGCCAGGGCTACAATGAGCAGTTCTTC. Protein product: CATSRGQGYNEQFF. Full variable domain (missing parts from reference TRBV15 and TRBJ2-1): DAMVIQNPRYQVTQFGKPVTLSCSQTLNHNVMYWYQQKSSQAPKLLFHYYDKDFNNEADTPDNFQSRRPNTSFCFLDIRSPGLGDTAMYLCATSRGQGYNEQFFGPGTRLTVL.

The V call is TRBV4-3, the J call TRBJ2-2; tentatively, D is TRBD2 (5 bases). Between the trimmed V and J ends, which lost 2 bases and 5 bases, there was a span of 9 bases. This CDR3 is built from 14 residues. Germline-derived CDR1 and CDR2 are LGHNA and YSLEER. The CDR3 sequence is CASSQTRDTGELFF. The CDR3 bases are TGCGCCAGCAGCCAAACACGGGATACCGGGGAGCTGTTTTTT.

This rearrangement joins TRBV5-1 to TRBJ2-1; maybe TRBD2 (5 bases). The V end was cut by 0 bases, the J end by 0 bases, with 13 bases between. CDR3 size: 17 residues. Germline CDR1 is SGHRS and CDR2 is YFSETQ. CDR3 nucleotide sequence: TGCGCCAGCAGCTTGGGTGTCGGTGGGAGCTCCTACAATGAGCAGTTCTTC. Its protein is CASSLGVGGSSYNEQFF. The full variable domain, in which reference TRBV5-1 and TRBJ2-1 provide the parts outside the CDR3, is KAGVTQTPRYLIKTRGQQVTLSCSPISGHRSVSWYQQTPGQGLQFLFEYFSETQRNKGNFPGRFSGRQFSNSRSEMNVSTLELGDSALYLCASSLGVGGSSYNEQFFGPGTRLTVL.

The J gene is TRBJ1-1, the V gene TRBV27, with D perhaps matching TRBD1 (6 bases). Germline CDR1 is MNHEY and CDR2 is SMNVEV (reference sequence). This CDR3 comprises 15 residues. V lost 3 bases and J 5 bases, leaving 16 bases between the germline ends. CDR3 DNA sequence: TGTGCCAGCAGTTTGCAGGGGATCCCGAGGACTGAAGCTTTCTTT. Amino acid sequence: CASSLQGIPRTEAFF.

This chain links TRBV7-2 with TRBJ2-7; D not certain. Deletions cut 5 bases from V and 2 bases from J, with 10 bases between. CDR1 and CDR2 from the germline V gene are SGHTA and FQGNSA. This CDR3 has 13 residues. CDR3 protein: CASSRTATYEQYF. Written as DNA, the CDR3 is TGTGCCAGCAGCCGGACCGCGACCTACGAGCAGTACTTC. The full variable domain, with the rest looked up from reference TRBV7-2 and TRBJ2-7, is GAGVSQSPSNKVTEKGKDVELRCDPISGHTALYWYRQSLGQGLEFLIYFQGNSAPDKSGLPSDRFSAERTGGSVSTLTIQRTQQEDSAVYLCASSRTATYEQYFGPGTRLTVT.

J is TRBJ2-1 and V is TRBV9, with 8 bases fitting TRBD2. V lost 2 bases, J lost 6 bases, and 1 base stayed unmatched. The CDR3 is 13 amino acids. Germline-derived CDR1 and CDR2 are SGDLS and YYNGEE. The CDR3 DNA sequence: TGTGCCAGCAGCGTCGGGGGGGGCAATGAGCAGTTCTTC. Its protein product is CASSVGGGNEQFF.

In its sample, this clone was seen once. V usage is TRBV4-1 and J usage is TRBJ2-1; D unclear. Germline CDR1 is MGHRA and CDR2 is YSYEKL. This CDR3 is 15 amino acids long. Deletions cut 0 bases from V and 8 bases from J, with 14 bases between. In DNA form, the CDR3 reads TGCGCCAGCAGCCAAGACCCAAGCCCGACTTATGAGCAGTTCTTC. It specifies CASSQDPSPTYEQFF.

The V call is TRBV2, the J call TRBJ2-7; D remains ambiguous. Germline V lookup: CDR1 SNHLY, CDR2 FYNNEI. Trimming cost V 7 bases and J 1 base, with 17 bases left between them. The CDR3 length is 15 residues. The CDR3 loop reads CASISSYGGSYEQYF. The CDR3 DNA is TGTGCCAGCATTAGTTCCTATGGTGGATCCTACGAGCAGTACTTC.